This T cell receptor (beta chain) stems from a study of Graves' ophthalmopathy and Graves' hyperthyroidism. Whole-study findings and limits: For predicting ophthalmopathy progression, the model had approximately 70% sensitivity and roughly 77% specificity.

Clinicians made diagnoses from clinical symptoms, serum thyroxine, TRAb, thyroid ultrasound and orbital computed tomography. On this clonotype: Antigen specificity is unknown.

The CDR3 length is 15 residues. Trimming took 3 bases from V and 4 from J, leaving 15 bases between them. RNA served as the template for amplifying TCR beta CDR3 regions. After a first-round RT-PCR with HTBI primers, a second-round multiplex PCR was run. In TCRdb, the multiplex PCR reads were re-called with MiXCR into one record per CDR3 protein. Among some 150,000 distinct CDR3 sequences listed, 35% to 50% were seen once. This clonotype was obtained from a man aged 25-45 years with Graves' ophthalmopathy. The chain carries TRBV12-3 or TRBV12-4 and TRBJ1-2; TRBD1 is a possible D gene (6 bases). The sequenced sample consisted of peripheral blood. As DNA, the CDR3 is TGTGCCAGCAGTTTTGGGGCAGGGACATTCTATGGCTACACCTTC. Its translation is CASSFGAGTFYGYTF.